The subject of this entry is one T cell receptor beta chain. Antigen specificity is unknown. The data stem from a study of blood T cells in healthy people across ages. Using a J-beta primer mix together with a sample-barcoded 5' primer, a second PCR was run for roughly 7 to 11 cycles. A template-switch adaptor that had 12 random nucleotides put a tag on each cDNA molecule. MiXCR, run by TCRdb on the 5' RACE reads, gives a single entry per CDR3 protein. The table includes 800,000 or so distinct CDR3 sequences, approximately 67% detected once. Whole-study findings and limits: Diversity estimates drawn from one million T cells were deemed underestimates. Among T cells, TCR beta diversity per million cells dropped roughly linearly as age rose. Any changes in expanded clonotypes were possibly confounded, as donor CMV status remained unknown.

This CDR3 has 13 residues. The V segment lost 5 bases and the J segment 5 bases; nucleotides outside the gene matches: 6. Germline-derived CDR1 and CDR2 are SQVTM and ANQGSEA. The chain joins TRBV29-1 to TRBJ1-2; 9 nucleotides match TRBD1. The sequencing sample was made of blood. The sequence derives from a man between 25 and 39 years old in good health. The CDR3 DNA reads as TGCAGCGTTCATATTGGACAGGGGTATGGCTACACCTTC. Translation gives CSVHIGQGYGYTF.